This TCR beta chain was documented in a study of response to subunit inactivated influenza vaccine (dated by TCRdb to between 2017 and 2018). In terms of the full investigation: Deep quantitative T cell receptor repertoire profiling was used in the study to track responses to a trivalent subunit inactivated influenza vaccine.

The investigation overall reported the following: The authors proposed that each seasonal influenza vaccination may bring in only a limited number of new T cells.

As for this clonotype: This clone's antigen is unknown. Base qualities are not at hand, and no much larger clone is one base apart.

Based on the germline V gene (reference sequence), the CDR1 and CDR2 sequences are DFQATT and SNEGSKA. V ends up 3 bases short and J 3 bases short, with an unmatched junction base count of 10. The CDR3 runs 15 residues from the cysteine to the phenylalanine. Of the read, only the CDR3 DNA is kept; its 45 bases are in frame from base 1. Libraries were prepared through RT-PCR. Sequencing relied on an Illumina HiSeq 2500. The raw public reads went through TCRdb reprocessing: fastp at Q25, MiXCR clone calling, in-frame beta chains kept. Duplicate CDR3 protein sequences are folded into a single record with the most common DNA and genes. The sample table holds about 520,000 distinct CDR3 sequences, of which roughly 25% were seen once. Around 1.8% of the sample belongs to the ten largest clones.

The clonotype comes from a man aged 50 to 60 who received an inactivated influenza vaccine. Donor details come from another sample of the same person, matched by shared clones. The chain couples TRBV20-1 to TRBJ2-5; 7 of the junction bases match TRBD2. The sequencing here drew on CD4+ T cells sorted from PBMCs, taken 5 days after vaccination. The CDR3 region: CSASGRGGRKETQYF. In nucleotides, the sequence is TGCAGTGCTAGCGGGCGGGGCGGGAGAAAAGAGACCCAGTACTTC.